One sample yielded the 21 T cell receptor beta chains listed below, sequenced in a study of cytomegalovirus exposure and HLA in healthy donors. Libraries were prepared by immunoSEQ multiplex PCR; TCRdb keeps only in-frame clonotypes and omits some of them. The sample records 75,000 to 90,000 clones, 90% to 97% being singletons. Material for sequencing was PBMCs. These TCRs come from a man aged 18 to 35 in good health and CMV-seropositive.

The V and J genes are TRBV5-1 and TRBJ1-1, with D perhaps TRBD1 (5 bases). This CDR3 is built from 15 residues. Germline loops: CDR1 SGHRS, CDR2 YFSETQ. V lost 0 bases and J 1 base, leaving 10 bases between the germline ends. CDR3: CASSLAGGGNTEAFF. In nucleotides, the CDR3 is TGCGCCAGCAGCTTGGCGGGGGGAGGGAACACTGAAGCTTTCTTT.

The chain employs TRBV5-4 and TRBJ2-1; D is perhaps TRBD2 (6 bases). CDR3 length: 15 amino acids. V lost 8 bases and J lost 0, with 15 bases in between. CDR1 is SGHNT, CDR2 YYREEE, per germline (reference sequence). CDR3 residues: CASSLGGSSYNEQFF. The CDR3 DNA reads TGTGCCAGTTCCTTGGGGGGTAGCTCCTACAATGAGCAGTTCTTC.

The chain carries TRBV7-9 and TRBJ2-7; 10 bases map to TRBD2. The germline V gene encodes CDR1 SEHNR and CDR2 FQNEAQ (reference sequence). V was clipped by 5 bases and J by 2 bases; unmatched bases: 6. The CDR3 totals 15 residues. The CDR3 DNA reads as TGTGCCAGCAGCCACCCCCTAGCGGGAGCCTACGAGCAGTACTTC. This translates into CASSHPLAGAYEQYF.

Written as DNA, the CDR3 is TGTGCCAGCAGCTTGGAAGGGGACAGGGGTCCGATGGGGCAAAAACTGTTTTTT. It specifies CASSLEGDRGPMGQKLFF. J is TRBJ1-4 and V is TRBV5-4; 10 bases align to TRBD1. Germline V gene data show CDR1 as SGHNT and CDR2 as YYREEE (reference sequence). Losses at the gene ends were 0 bases for V and 9 bases for J; bases not matched to a gene: 14. The CDR3 runs to 18 residues. Using reference TRBV5-4 and TRBJ1-4 for the parts outside the CDR3, the full variable domain is ETGVTQSPTHLIKTRGQQVTLRCSSQSGHNTVSWYQQALGQGPQFIFQYYREEENGRGNFPPRFSGLQFPNYSSELNVNALELDDSALYLCASSLEGDRGPMGQKLFFGSGTQLSVL.

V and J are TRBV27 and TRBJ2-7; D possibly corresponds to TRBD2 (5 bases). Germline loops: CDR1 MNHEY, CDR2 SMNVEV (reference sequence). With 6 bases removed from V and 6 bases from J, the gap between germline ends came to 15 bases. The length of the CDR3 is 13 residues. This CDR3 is CASSETTNGEQYF. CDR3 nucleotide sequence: TGTGCCAGCAGCGAGACTACCAACGGCGAGCAGTACTTC.

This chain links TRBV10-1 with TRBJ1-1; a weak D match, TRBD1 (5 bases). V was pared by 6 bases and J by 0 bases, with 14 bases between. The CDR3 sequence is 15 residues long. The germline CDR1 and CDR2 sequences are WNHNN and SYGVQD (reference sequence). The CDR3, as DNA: TGCGCCAGCAGCATGGGAGGGGCCGTGAACACTGAAGCTTTCTTT. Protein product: CASSMGGAVNTEAFF.

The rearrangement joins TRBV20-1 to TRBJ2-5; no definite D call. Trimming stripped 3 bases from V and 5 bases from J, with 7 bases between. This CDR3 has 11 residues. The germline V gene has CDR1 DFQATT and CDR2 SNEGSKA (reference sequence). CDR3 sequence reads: CSASLQETQYF. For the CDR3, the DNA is TGCAGTGCTAGCTTGCAGGAGACCCAGTACTTC.

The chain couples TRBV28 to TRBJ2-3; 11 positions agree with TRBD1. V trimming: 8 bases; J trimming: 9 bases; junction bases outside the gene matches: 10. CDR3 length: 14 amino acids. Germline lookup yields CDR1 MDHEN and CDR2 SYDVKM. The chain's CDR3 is CASVEGTGGDTQYF. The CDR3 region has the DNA TGTGCCAGCGTAGAAGGGACAGGGGGGGACACGCAGTATTTT.

The CDR3 sequence: CAWSRGTENTGELFF. CDR3 nucleotides: TGTGCCTGGAGCCGGGGGACAGAAAACACCGGGGAGCTGTTTTTT. The chain has TRBV30 and TRBJ2-2, with a weak D call TRBD1 (7 bases). V was shortened by 3 bases and J by 2 bases, with 13 bases between the two germline ends. Looked up from germline, CDR1 is GTSNPN and CDR2 is SVGIG (reference sequence). This CDR3 has 15 residues.

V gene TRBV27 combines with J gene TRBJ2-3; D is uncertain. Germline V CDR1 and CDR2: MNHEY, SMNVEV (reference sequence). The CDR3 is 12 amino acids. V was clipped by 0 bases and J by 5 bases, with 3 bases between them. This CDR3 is CASSLSGDTQYF. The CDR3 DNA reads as TGTGCCAGCAGTTTATCCGGAGATACGCAGTATTTT.

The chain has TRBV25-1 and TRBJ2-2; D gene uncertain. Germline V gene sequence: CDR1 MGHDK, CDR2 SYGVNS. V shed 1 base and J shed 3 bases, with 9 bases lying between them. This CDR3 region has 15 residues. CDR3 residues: CASSELSADTGELFF. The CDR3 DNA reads TGTGCCAGCAGTGAATTGAGTGCCGACACCGGGGAGCTGTTTTTT.

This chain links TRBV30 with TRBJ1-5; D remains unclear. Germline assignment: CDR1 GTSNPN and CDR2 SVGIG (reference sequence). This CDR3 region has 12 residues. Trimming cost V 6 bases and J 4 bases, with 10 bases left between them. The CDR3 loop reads CACGGQNQPQHF. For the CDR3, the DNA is TGTGCCTGCGGAGGGCAAAATCAGCCCCAGCATTTT.

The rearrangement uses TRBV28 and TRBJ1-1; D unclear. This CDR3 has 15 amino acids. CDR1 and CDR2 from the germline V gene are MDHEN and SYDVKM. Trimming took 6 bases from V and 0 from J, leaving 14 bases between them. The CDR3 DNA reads TGTGCCAGCAGGTCGGGAGGCCTACTGAACACTGAAGCTTTCTTT. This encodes CASRSGGLLNTEAFF.

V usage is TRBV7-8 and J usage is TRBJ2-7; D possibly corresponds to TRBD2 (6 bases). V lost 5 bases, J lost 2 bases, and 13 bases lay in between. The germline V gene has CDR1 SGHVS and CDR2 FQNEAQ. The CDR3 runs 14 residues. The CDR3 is CASSKGRDAYEQYF. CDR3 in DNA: TGTGCCAGCAGCAAGGGGCGGGATGCCTACGAGCAGTACTTC.

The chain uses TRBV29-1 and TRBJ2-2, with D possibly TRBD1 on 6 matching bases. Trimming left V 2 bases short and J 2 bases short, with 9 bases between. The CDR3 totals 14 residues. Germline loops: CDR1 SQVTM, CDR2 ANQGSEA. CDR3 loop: CSVEMDSNTGELFF. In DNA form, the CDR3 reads TGCAGCGTTGAAATGGACAGTAACACCGGGGAGCTGTTTTTT.

CDR3 in amino acids: CASSASSRSEAFF. CDR3 DNA sequence: TGTGCCAGCAGCGCCAGTTCCAGGTCGGAAGCTTTCTTT. The chain joins TRBV9 to TRBJ1-1; D is unresolved. Germline values: CDR1 SGDLS, CDR2 YYNGEE. Trimming shortened V by 3 bases and J by 8 bases, and 14 bases separated the two germline ends. This CDR3 comprises 13 residues.

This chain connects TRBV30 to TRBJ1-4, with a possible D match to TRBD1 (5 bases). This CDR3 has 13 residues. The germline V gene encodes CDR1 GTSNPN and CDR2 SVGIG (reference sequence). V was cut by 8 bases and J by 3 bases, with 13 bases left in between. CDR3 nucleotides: TGTGCCGGACACTCCCAACCTAATGAAAAACTGTTTTTT. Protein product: CAGHSQPNEKLFF.

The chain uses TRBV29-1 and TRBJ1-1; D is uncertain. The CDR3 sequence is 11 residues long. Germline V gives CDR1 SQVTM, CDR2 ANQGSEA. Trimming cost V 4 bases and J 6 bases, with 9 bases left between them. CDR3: CSVVMGAEAFF. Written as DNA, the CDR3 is TGCAGCGTTGTTATGGGCGCTGAAGCTTTCTTT.

The CDR3 DNA reads as TGTGCCAGCAGCCCTGGACTAGCGGGGCTGGGGGAGCAGTTCTTC. It yields the protein CASSPGLAGLGEQFF. This sequence joins TRBV7-9 and TRBJ2-1; 12 bases align to TRBD2. Germline CDR1 is SEHNR and CDR2 is FQNEAQ (reference sequence). The CDR3 has 15 residues. Germline trimming cut 5 bases from V and 10 bases from J; bases unmatched to any gene: 9.

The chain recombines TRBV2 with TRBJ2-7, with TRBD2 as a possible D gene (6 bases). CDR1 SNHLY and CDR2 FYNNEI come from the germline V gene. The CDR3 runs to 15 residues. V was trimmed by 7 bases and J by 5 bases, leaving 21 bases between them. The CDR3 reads CASKRIAGSSDEQYF. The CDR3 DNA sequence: TGTGCCAGCAAGCGGATAGCCGGGAGTTCGGACGAGCAGTACTTC.

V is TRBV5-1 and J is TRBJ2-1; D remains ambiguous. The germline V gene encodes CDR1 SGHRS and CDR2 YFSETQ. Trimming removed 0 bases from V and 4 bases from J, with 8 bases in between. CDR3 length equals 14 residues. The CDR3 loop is CASSLASAYNEQFF. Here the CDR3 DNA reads TGCGCCAGCAGCTTGGCTAGTGCATACAATGAGCAGTTCTTC.